What follows are 27 T cell receptor beta chains derived from one specimen sequenced in a study of early T cells in non-severe SARS-CoV-2 infection. MiXCR, run by TCRdb on the 5' RACE reads, gives a single entry per CDR3 protein. The sample contains fewer than 110,000 distinct CDR3 sequences, approximately 10% of which appear only once. Sequences were obtained from whole blood. The receptors originated from an adult who was a healthcare worker with PCR-confirmed SARS-CoV-2 infection or an uninfected control (not recorded which).

This clonotype was seen a few times. V gene TRBV29-1 combines with J gene TRBJ1-2; a weak D match, TRBD1 (5 bases). V was clipped by 5 bases and J by 8 bases, with 18 bases between them. The CDR3 totals 13 residues. Germline CDR1 is SQVTM and CDR2 is ANQGSEA. CDR3 sequence: CSVPSDRADGYTF. DNA for the CDR3: TGCAGCGTTCCCTCCGACAGAGCAGACGGCTACACCTTC.

The chain links TRBV10-3 to TRBJ1-2, with D perhaps TRBD1 (6 bases). The V end was cut by 2 bases, the J end by 7 bases, with 8 bases between. From germline, CDR1 is ENHRY and CDR2 SYGVKD. The CDR3 has 12 amino acids. The CDR3 bases are TGTGCCATCAGTGAGACAGGGTCTGGCTACACCTTC. It yields the protein CAISETGSGYTF.

This clonotype appeared a few times. The chain employs TRBV20-1 and TRBJ2-3, with 12 bases lining up with TRBD2. Per germline, CDR1 DFQATT and CDR2 SNEGSKA (reference sequence). V shed 6 bases, J shed 4 bases, and the junction held 5 bases outside the gene matches. This CDR3 has 14 amino acids. For the CDR3, the DNA is TGCAGTGCCCGACTAGCGGGAGTTCCAGATACGCAGTATTTT. Its protein product is CSARLAGVPDTQYF.

In its sample, this clonotype was seen a few times. The V gene is TRBV29-1, the J gene TRBJ2-5; 8 bases line up with TRBD1. The CDR3 runs to 12 residues. From germline, CDR1 is SQVTM and CDR2 ANQGSEA. J was trimmed by 5 bases and V by 4 bases; bases with no gene match: 3. In nucleotides, the CDR3 is TGCAGCGTTGTTTCAGGGGGCGAGACCCAGTACTTC. Its protein product is CSVVSGGETQYF.

This clonotype was counted ten times or more. This chain connects TRBV28 to TRBJ2-7, with D possibly matching TRBD2 (6 bases). This CDR3 region has 15 residues. Germline V gene data show CDR1 as MDHEN and CDR2 as SYDVKM. V was cut by 5 bases and J by 2 bases, with 16 bases left in between. In DNA form, the CDR3 reads TGTGCCAGCAGTCTCCTAACCGGGGGAACCTACGAGCAGTACTTC. Its translation is CASSLLTGGTYEQYF.

This clonotype was picked up many times. The chain carries TRBV7-2 and TRBJ2-7; tentative D call: TRBD2 (5 bases). V lost 5 bases, J lost 3 bases, and 11 bases lay in between. Germline V gene data show CDR1 as SGHTA and CDR2 as FQGNSA. This CDR3 is 13 amino acids long. CDR3 coding DNA: TGTGCCAGCAGCAGATACGGGGTCTACGAGCAGTACTTC. Translating it yields CASSRYGVYEQYF.

Regarding this clonotype: A junction boundary mismatches the germline segment, possibly from a read error. The genes are TRBV19 and TRBJ1-5; 7 nucleotides align to TRBD1. CDR1 and CDR2 from the germline V gene are LNHDA and SQIVND (reference sequence). The CDR3 is 12 amino acids. This CDR3 reads CASTGDAQPQHF. In DNA form, the CDR3 reads TGTGCTAGTACAGGGGACGCTCAGCCCCAGCATTTT. Complete variable domain (other parts from reference TRBV19 and TRBJ1-5): DGGITQSPKYLFRKEGQNVTLSCEQNLNHDAMYWYRQDPGQGLRLIYYSQIVNDFQKGDIAEGYSVSREKKESFPLTVTSAQKNPTAFYLCASTGDAQPQHFGDGTRLSIL.

The sample holds many counts of this clonotype. This chain uses TRBV29-1 with TRBJ2-2; 8 bases are shared with TRBD1. J was trimmed by 1 base and V by 7 bases; bases with no gene match: 5. The CDR3 runs to 14 residues. Germline V lookup: CDR1 SQVTM, CDR2 ANQGSEA. CDR3: CSAQQGGNTGELFF. CDR3 DNA sequence: TGCAGCGCCCAACAGGGGGGGAACACCGGGGAGCTGTTTTTT.

This clonotype has more than one count but fewer than ten. This sequence joins TRBV6-4 and TRBJ2-1; the match to TRBD2 covers 12 bases. V shed 0 bases and J 9 bases; nucleotides not matched to a gene: 0. This CDR3 spans 14 amino acids. Per germline, CDR1 MRHNA and CDR2 SNTAGT. The DNA of the CDR3 is TGTGCCAGCAGTGACTCGACTAGCGGGAGTGAGCAGTTCTTC. It codes for CASSDSTSGSEQFF.

As for this clonotype: The final CDR3 position lacks the conserved phenylalanine or tryptophan, pointing to a likely read error. No DNA is shown, since the ends of the CDR3 on it are uncertain; the CDR3 is the one TCRdb lists. The J gene is TRBJ2-7, the V gene TRBV28. Germline loops: CDR1 MDHEN, CDR2 SYDVKM. The CDR3 contains 8 residues when both ends are counted. CDR3 sequence: CASSLKAL.

The rearrangement uses TRBV21-1 and TRBJ1-5; the table's D call of TRBD1 was not tested on the DNA. TRBV21-1 is a known pseudogene. This CDR3 has 16 residues. CDR3 DNA sequence: TGTGCCAGCAGCAGGCGGACAGGGAAAGACAATCAGCCCCAGCATTTT. Amino acid sequence: CASSRRTGKDNQPQHF.

The chain employs TRBV15 and TRBJ2-1, with 7 bases aligning to TRBD2. The CDR3 is 14 residues long. The V segment lost 1 base and the J segment 5 bases; nucleotides outside the gene matches: 2. CDR1 and CDR2 (germline): LNHNV, YYDKDF (reference sequence). Here the CDR3 DNA reads TGTGCCACCAGCAGAGTGGGGGGGAACAATGAGCAGTTCTTC. Encoded protein: CATSRVGGNNEQFF. The variable domain in full, completed from reference TRBV15 and TRBJ2-1, reads DAMVIQNPRYQVTQFGKPVTLSCSQTLNHNVMYWYQQKSSQAPKLLFHYYDKDFNNEADTPDNFQSRRPNTSFCFLDIRSPGLGDTAMYLCATSRVGGNNEQFFGPGTRLTVL.

V usage is TRBV28 and J usage is TRBJ2-3; 8 nucleotides align to TRBD1. CDR3 length equals 15 residues. J lost 0 bases, V lost 2 bases, and 1 base had no gene match. Germline V gene lookup returns CDR1 MDHEN and CDR2 SYDVKM. The CDR3 here is CASSLGQGSTDTQYF. The CDR3 DNA follows: TGTGCCAGCAGTTTAGGACAGGGTAGCACAGATACGCAGTATTTT.

This clonotype was picked up a small number of times. This chain connects TRBV20-1 to TRBJ1-3, with D possibly matching TRBD1 (5 bases). CDR1 DFQATT and CDR2 SNEGSKA come from the germline V gene (reference sequence). The CDR3 covers 14 residues. V was trimmed by 0 bases and J by 8 bases, leaving 14 bases between them. The CDR3 sequence is CSAREGDRRDTIYF. The CDR3 DNA reads as TGCAGTGCTAGAGAGGGGGACCGGCGGGACACCATATATTTT.

This clonotype has only a few counts. This chain connects TRBV28 to TRBJ2-3; perhaps TRBD2 as D (6 bases). CDR1 and CDR2 from the germline V gene are MDHEN and SYDVKM. The CDR3 extends over 14 amino acids. Trimming removed 3 bases from V and 2 bases from J, with 9 bases in between. The CDR3 protein is CASSFSGDTDTQYF. CDR3 DNA: TGTGCCAGCAGTTTTAGCGGCGACACAGATACGCAGTATTTT.

V is TRBV29-1 and J is TRBJ2-3, with D possibly matching TRBD2 (6 bases). V lost 7 bases to trimming and J lost 4 bases, with 24 bases between them. Germline CDR1 SQVTM, CDR2 ANQGSEA. The CDR3 has 16 amino acids. The CDR3 nucleotides read TGCAGCGGAACAGGCGGGGAGAGACCGGGGCCAGATACGCAGTATTTT. Encoded protein: CSGTGGERPGPDTQYF.

This clonotype was counted a few times. The chain links TRBV21-1 to TRBJ2-3. TRBV21-1 is classified as a pseudogene. The CDR3 totals 13 residues. For the CDR3, the DNA is TGTGCCAGCAGCTCCAGATACACAGATACGCAGTATTTT. Its protein is CASSSRYTDTQYF.

This clonotype was observed a few times. The genes are TRBV6-2 or TRBV6-3 and TRBJ2-1; D is uncertain. This CDR3 is 12 amino acids long. Deletions cut 8 bases from V and 9 bases from J, with 14 bases between. CDR1 and CDR2 from the germline V gene are MNHEY and SVGEGT. This CDR3 reads CASSGQYGEQFF. CDR3 sequence (DNA): TGTGCCAGCTCGGGCCAATATGGTGAGCAGTTCTTC.

The J gene is TRBJ2-4, the V gene TRBV11-2, with D perhaps given as TRBD1 or TRBD2 (5 bases each). Germline assignment: CDR1 SGHAT and CDR2 FQNNGV. The CDR3 runs to 13 residues. V lost 5 bases, J lost 5 bases, and 10 bases lay in between. The CDR3 sequence is CASSVTAENIQYF. The CDR3 region has the DNA TGTGCCAGCAGCGTGACAGCGGAAAACATTCAGTACTTC.

A few counts support this clonotype. J is TRBJ1-5 and V is TRBV2; D is possibly TRBD1 (5 bases). Germline CDR1 reads SNHLY; CDR2 reads FYNNEI. The V gene lost 8 bases and the J gene lost 2 bases, with 10 bases spanning the gap. This CDR3 comprises 13 residues. DNA for the CDR3: TGTGCCAGCGTTTTAGGGGGCAATCAGCCCCAGCATTTT. Amino acids: CASVLGGNQPQHF.

V and J are TRBV19 and TRBJ1-2; TRBD1 agrees at 9 bases. The ends lost 4 bases at V and 4 bases at J; junction bases unmatched: 7. This CDR3 has 15 amino acids. Germline CDR1 is LNHDA and CDR2 is SQIVND (reference sequence). CDR3 DNA: TGTGCCAGTAGTACTACAGGGGGCGTTTCCTATGGCTACACCTTC. Its translation: CASSTTGGVSYGYTF.

The rearrangement uses TRBV7-8 and TRBJ1-1; D unclear. The CDR3 contains 13 residues. Germline V gene data show CDR1 as SGHVS and CDR2 as FQNEAQ. Trimming removed 3 bases from V and 5 bases from J, with 10 bases in between. The CDR3: CASSLNRLTEAFF. Here the CDR3 DNA reads TGTGCCAGCAGCTTGAATAGGCTAACTGAAGCTTTCTTT.

This clonotype was counted between two and nine times. V gene TRBV16 combines with J gene TRBJ1-2; D ambiguous. V lost 2 bases, J lost 4 bases, and 17 bases lay in between. Germline lookup yields CDR1 KGHSY and CDR2 FQNENV. CDR3 length: 16 amino acids. CDR3 DNA sequence: TGTGCCAGCAGCCAAGAGGGCATCGCGCGAAGCTATGGCTACACCTTC. It specifies CASSQEGIARSYGYTF.

This clonotype was observed a handful of times. CDR3 DNA sequence: TGTGCCAGCTCACCAATTCTTCTAGCGGGAAGACAAGAGACCCAGTACTTC. It is translated as CASSPILLAGRQETQYF. The chain is built from TRBV18 and TRBJ2-5; 9 bases are a match to TRBD2. Germline CDR1 and CDR2: KGHSH and LQKENI. The CDR3 is 17 amino acids. V was pared by 2 bases and J by 2 bases, with 9 bases of the junction left unmatched.

This clonotype was seen a handful of times. This rearrangement joins TRBV9 to TRBJ1-1, with D perhaps TRBD1 (5 bases). V was trimmed by 0 bases and J by 11 bases, leaving 11 bases between them. This CDR3 comprises 12 residues. Germline V gene data show CDR1 as SGDLS and CDR2 as YYNGEE. CDR3 residues: CASSVGGAEAFF. Written as DNA, the CDR3 is TGTGCCAGCAGCGTAGGTGGGGCCGAGGCTTTCTTT. The full variable domain, its missing parts supplied by reference TRBV9 and TRBJ1-1, is DSGVTQTPKHLITATGQRVTLRCSPRSGDLSVYWYQQSLDQGLQFLIQYYNGEERAKGNILERFSAQQFPDLHSELNLSSLELGDSALYFCASSVGGAEAFFGQGTRLTVV.

The chain couples TRBV2 to TRBJ2-3; 8 bases line up with TRBD2. Germline CDR1 is SNHLY and CDR2 is FYNNEI. The CDR3 length is 13 residues. V gave up 6 bases and J gave up 6 bases; unmatched junction bases: 5. The DNA of the CDR3 is TGTGCCAGCAGCGGACTAGCTTACGATACGCAGTATTTT. Translation gives CASSGLAYDTQYF. Using reference TRBV2 and TRBJ2-3 for the parts outside the CDR3, the full variable domain is EPEVTQTPSHQVTQMGQEVILRCVPISNHLYFYWYRQILGQKVEFLVSFYNNEISEKSEIFDDQFSVERPDGSNFTLKIRSTKLEDSAMYFCASSGLAYDTQYFGPGTRLTVL.

This clonotype was picked up a small number of times. This sequence joins TRBV7-2 and TRBJ1-1; possible D gene TRBD1, 6 bases. The V and J ends lost 5 bases and 5 bases respectively, with 9 bases between them. Germline assignment: CDR1 SGHTA and CDR2 FQGNSA. The CDR3 runs 12 residues. The DNA for the CDR3 is TGTGCCAGCAGCCCTCAGGGGACTGAAGCTTTCTTT. It encodes CASSPQGTEAFF.